The TCR beta chain described here comes from a study of T cells in Graves' hyperthyroidism and ophthalmopathy. RNA transcripts served as the template for amplifying TCR beta CDR3 regions. Initially, a first-round RT-PCR of the TCR CDR3 employed the HTBI primer set. TCRdb used MiXCR to reprocess the multiplex PCR reads, holding one entry per CDR3 protein. The sample carries roughly 580,000 distinct CDR3 sequences, approximately 15% recorded once. CDR1 and CDR2 from the germline V gene are SNHLY and FYNNEI. This CDR3 is built from 12 residues. The V and J ends lost 6 bases and 6 bases respectively, with 11 bases between them. This clonotype was counted at least ten times. The authors obtained PBMCs from roughly 10 ml of fresh peripheral blood.

The sample was blood. The V call is TRBV2, the J call TRBJ1-1; possible D gene TRBD1, 5 bases. This TCR was sampled from a woman in her 30s with Graves' hyperthyroidism that later progressed to Graves' ophthalmopathy. CDR3 in amino acids: CASRRGSAEAFF. The CDR3 nucleotides are TGTGCCAGCAGGAGGGGATCGGCTGAAGCTTTCTTT.